This entry describes one T cell receptor beta chain. Its antigen is unidentified. This specimen belongs to a study of vaccination and CD4 T cells after COVID-19. Looking at the study overall: The convalescents were made up of six males and four females, two of whom were Hispanic. Each control was exposed to a CEFX pool, an HIV-1 Nef pool, or no peptide at all.

With the Oncomine TCR Beta short-read assay, DNA from cultured CD4+ T cells was sequenced. In this case, cultured CD4+ T cells provided the extracted genomic DNA. A single record per CDR3 protein comes from TCRdb applying MiXCR to the PCR reads. The repertoire holds about 12,000 distinct CDR3 sequences, with about four fifths as singletons. Germline assignment: CDR1 MDHEN and CDR2 SYDVKM. The CDR3 consists of 16 residues. After removal of 2 bases from V and 1 base from J, the junction contained 7 bases not matched to a gene. Treatment given: roughly 10-day PBMC culture with coronavirus spike peptide pools or control peptides (ViraFEST assay).

This chain connects TRBV28 to TRBJ2-5; the match to TRBD2 covers 7 bases. Sequenced material: CD4+ T cells from blood, cultured in vitro. This clonotype was sampled from a human donor who had recovered from COVID-19. The CDR3 loop reads CASSLPWGGIQETQYF. The CDR3 DNA follows: TGTGCCAGCAGTTTACCCTGGGGAGGGATCCAAGAGACCCAGTACTTC. The variable domain in full, completed from reference TRBV28 and TRBJ2-5, reads DVKVTQSSRYLVKRTGEKVFLECVQDMDHENMFWYRQDPGLGLRLIYFSYDVKMKEKGDIPEGYSVSREKKERFSLILESASTNQTSMYLCASSLPWGGIQETQYFGPGTRLLVL.